This record concerns one T cell receptor beta chain sequence. Patients received nivolumab 3 mg/kg at weeks 1, 4, 7, 10, then fortnightly to week 26. V lost 3 bases to trimming and J lost 4 bases; unmatched junction nucleotides: 7. This CDR3 spans 16 amino acids. Germline CDR1 and CDR2: SGHVS and FNYEAQ. The data belong to a study of ipilimumab plus nivolumab after autologous stem cell transplantation. Only in-frame clones appear in the TCRdb table, and some are missing; sequencing was by immunoSEQ multiplex PCR. This table has roughly 86,000 clones, 83% appearing once. V is TRBV7-6 and J is TRBJ2-1; TRBD1 matches 9 bases. This specimen consisted of PBMCs, obtained in a trial of ipilimumab plus nivolumab as post-transplant consolidation. The TCR sequence derives from a male donor with diffuse large B-cell lymphoma. The CDR3 is CASSFQTGGTYNEQFF. In DNA, the CDR3 is TGTGCCAGCAGCTTCCAGACAGGGGGTACTTACAATGAGCAGTTCTTC.